This T cell receptor (beta chain) derives from a study of T cell repertoires in ileal Crohn's disease. TCRdb keeps only in-frame clones here, not all; method: immunoSEQ multiplex PCR. The sample shows some 14,000 clones, roughly 78% of them seen only once. The germline V gene encodes CDR1 SGHTS and CDR2 YDEGEE. With V trimmed by 3 bases and J by 5 bases, 4 bases remained unmatched. This CDR3 spans 15 amino acids. The receptor's source is an adult with Crohn's disease. Sequencing was performed on ileal tissue. V usage is TRBV5-8 and J usage is TRBJ1-6; 8 bases are a match to TRBD1. This CDR3 reads CASSSRQGNNSPLHF. The CDR3 nucleotides read TGTGCCAGCAGCTCAAGACAGGGGAATAATTCACCCCTCCACTTT.